This T cell receptor beta chain was identified in a study of T cell repertoires in cytomegalovirus infection. Study at large: Public signatures in TCR beta pointed to CMV infection and matching HLA type.

Using its own MiXCR run on the reads, TCRdb lists one record per CDR3 protein. Of some 900,000 distinct CDR3 sequences in the sample, approximately 32% were seen once. This clonotype was counted many times. Its antigen is unidentified. This CDR3 is 15 amino acids long. CDR1 is SEHNR, CDR2 FQNEAQ, per germline (reference sequence). The V and J ends lost 5 bases and 4 bases respectively, with 15 bases between them. The receptor comes from a human donor in good health (CMV status not recorded). Some clones in this sample may be carry-over from other donors' samples. J is TRBJ1-3 and V is TRBV7-9, with D unresolved. The input for sequencing was cultured CD8+ T cells from PBMCs, taken from culture after CMV antigen stimulation. The CDR3 protein is CASSALSPRGNTIYF. The CDR3 DNA sequence: TGTGCCAGCAGCGCCCTATCGCCTCGAGGAAACACCATATATTTT.